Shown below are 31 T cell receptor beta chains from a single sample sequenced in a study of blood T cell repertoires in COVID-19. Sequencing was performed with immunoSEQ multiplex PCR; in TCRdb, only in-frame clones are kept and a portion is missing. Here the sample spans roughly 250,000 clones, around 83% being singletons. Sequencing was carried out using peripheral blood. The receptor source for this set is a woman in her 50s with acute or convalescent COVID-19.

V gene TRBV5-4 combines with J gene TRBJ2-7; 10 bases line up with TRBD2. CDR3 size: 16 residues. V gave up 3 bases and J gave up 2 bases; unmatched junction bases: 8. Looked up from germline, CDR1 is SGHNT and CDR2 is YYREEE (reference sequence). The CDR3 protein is CASSSNYGTSAYEQYF. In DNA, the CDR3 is TGTGCCAGCAGCTCAAACTACGGGACTAGCGCCTACGAGCAGTACTTC.

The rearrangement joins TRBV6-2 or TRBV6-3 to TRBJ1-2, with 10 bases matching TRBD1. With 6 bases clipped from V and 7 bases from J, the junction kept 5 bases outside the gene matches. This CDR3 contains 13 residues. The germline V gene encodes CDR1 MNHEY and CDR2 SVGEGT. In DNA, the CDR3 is TGTGCCAGCAGCCGGACAGGGGGTAGTGGCTACACCTTC. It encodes CASSRTGGSGYTF.

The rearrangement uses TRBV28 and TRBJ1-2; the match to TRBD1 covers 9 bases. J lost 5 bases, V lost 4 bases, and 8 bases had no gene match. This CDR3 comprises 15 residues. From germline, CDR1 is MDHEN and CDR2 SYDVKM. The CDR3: CASSSGTGLRYGYTF. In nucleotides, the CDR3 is TGTGCCAGCAGTTCCGGGACAGGGCTACGGTATGGCTACACCTTC.

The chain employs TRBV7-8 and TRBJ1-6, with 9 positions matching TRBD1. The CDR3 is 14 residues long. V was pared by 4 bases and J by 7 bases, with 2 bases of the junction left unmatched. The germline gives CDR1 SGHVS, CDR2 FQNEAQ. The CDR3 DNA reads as TGTGCCAGCAGCTCTGACAGGGGGAATTCACCCCTCCACTTT. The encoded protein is CASSSDRGNSPLHF.

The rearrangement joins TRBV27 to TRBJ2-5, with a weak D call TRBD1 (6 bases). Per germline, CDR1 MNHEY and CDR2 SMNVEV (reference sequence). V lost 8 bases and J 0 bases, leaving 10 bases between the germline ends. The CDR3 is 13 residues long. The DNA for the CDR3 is TGTGCCAGCCGGACAGCTTACCAAGAGACCCAGTACTTC. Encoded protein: CASRTAYQETQYF.

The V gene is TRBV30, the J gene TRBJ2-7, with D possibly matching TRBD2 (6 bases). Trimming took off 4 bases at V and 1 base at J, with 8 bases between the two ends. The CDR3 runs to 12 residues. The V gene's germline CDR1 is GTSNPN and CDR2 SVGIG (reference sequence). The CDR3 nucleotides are TGTGCCTGGAACCGGGAGTCCTACGAGCAGTACTTC. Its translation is CAWNRESYEQYF.

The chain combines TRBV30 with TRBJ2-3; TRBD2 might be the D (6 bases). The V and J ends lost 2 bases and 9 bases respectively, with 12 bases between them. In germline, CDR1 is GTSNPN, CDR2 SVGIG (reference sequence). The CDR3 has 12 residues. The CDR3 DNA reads TGTGCCTGGAGTATGGGACTGGGAACGCAGTATTTT. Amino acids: CAWSMGLGTQYF.

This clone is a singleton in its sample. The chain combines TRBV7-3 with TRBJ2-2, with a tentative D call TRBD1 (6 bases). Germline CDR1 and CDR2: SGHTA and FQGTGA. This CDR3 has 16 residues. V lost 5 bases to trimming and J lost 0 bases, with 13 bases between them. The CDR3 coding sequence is TGTGCCAGCAGCGCGACAGGTCCTACGAACACCGGGGAGCTGTTTTTT. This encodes CASSATGPTNTGELFF.

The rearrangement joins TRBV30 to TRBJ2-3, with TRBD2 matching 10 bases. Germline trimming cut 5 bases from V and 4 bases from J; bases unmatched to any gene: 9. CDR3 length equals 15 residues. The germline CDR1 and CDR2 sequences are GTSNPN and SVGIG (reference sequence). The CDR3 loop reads CAWSMRAGGPDTQYF. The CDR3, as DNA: TGTGCCTGGTCTATGAGAGCGGGGGGGCCAGATACGCAGTATTTT.

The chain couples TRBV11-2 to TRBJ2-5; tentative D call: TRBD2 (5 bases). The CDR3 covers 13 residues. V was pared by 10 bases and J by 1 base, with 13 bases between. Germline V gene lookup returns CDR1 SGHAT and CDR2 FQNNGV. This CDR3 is CATTDGLQETQYF. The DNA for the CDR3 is TGTGCCACTACCGACGGACTCCAAGAGACCCAGTACTTC.

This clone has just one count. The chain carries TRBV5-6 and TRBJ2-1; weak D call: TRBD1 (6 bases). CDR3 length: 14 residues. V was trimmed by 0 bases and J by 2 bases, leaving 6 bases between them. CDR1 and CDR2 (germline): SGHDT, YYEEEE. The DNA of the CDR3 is TGTGCCAGCAGCTTGGGGGGGCCCTACAATGAGCAGTTCTTC. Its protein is CASSLGGPYNEQFF.

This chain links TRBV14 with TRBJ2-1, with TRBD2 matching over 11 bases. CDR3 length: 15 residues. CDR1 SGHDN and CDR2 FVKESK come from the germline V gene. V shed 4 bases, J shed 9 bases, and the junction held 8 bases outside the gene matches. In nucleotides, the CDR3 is TGTGCCAGCAGCCTTTCCCAACTAGCGGGGGTTGAGCAGTTCTTC. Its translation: CASSLSQLAGVEQFF.

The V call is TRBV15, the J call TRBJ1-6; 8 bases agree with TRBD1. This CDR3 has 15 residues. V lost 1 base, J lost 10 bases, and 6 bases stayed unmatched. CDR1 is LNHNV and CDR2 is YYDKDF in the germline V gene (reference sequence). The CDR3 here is CATSRVGTGGSPLHF. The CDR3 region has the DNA TGTGCCACCAGCAGAGTCGGGACAGGCGGGTCACCCCTCCACTTT.

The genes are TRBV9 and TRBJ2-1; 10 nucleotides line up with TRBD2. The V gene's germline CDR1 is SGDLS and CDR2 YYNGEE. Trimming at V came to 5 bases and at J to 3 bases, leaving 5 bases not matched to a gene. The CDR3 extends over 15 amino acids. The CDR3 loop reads CASRAGLADYNEQFF. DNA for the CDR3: TGTGCCAGCAGGGCAGGACTAGCGGACTACAATGAGCAGTTCTTC.

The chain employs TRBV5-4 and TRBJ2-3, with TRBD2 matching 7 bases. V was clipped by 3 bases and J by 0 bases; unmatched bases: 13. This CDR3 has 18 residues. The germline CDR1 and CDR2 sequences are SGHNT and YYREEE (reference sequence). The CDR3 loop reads CASSSLQAAGYSTDTQYF. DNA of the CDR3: TGTGCCAGCAGCTCCCTCCAGGCAGCGGGATATAGCACAGATACGCAGTATTTT.

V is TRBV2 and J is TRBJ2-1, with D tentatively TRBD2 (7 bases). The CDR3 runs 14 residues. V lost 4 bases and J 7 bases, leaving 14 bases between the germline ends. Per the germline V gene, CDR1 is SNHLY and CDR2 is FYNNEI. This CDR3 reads CASSGGGGRNEQFF. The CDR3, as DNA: TGTGCCAGCAGTGGAGGGGGGGGCCGGAATGAGCAGTTCTTC.

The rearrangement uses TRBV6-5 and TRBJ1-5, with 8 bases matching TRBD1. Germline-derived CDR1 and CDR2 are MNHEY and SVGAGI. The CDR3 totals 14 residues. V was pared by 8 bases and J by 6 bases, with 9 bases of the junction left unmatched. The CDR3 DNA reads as TGTGCCAGCGGCCTACAGGGGGTCGGTCAGCCCCAGCATTTT. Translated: CASGLQGVGQPQHF.

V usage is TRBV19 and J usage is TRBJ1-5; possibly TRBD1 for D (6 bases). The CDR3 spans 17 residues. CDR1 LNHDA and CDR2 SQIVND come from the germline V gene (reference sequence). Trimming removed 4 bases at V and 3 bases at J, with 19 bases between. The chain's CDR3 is CASSTTPGQGFNQPQHF. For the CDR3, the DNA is TGTGCCAGTAGTACCACTCCGGGTCAGGGGTTCAATCAGCCCCAGCATTTT. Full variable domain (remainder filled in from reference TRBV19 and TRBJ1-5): DGGITQSPKYLFRKEGQNVTLSCEQNLNHDAMYWYRQDPGQGLRLIYYSQIVNDFQKGDIAEGYSVSREKKESFPLTVTSAQKNPTAFYLCASSTTPGQGFNQPQHFGDGTRLSIL.

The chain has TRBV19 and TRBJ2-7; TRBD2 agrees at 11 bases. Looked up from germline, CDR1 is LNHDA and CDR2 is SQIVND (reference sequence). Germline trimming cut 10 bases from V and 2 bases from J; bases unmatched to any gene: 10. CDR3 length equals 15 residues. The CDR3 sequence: CATRPTSGTTYEQYF. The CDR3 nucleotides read TGTGCCACTAGGCCGACTAGCGGGACCACCTACGAGCAGTACTTC.

CDR3 loop: CASSWAGQGGSPLHF. As DNA, the CDR3 is TGTGCCAGCAGCTGGGCTGGACAGGGGGGATCACCCCTCCACTTT. This chain uses TRBV7-9 with TRBJ1-6; 10 bases are shared with TRBD1. J gave up 10 bases and V 4 bases, and 7 bases lay outside the gene matches. This CDR3 comprises 15 residues. Germline-derived CDR1 and CDR2 are SEHNR and FQNEAQ (reference sequence).

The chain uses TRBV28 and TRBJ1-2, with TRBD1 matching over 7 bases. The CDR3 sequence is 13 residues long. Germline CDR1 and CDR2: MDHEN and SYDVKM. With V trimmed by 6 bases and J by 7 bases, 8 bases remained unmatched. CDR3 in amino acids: CASRRFQGVGYTF. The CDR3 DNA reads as TGTGCCAGCAGACGATTCCAGGGGGTTGGCTACACCTTC.

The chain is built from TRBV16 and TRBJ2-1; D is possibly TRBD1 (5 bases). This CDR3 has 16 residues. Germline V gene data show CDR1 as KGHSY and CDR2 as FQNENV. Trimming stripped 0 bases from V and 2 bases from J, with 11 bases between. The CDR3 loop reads CASSQSTVAAYNEQFF. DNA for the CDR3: TGTGCCAGCAGCCAATCGACAGTGGCCGCCTACAATGAGCAGTTCTTC. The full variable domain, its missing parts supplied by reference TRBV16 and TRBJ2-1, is GEEVAQTPKHLVRGEGQKAKLYCAPIKGHSYVFWYQQVLKNEFKFLISFQNENVFDETGMPKERFSAKCLPNSPCSLEIQATKLEDSAVYFCASSQSTVAAYNEQFFGPGTRLTVL.

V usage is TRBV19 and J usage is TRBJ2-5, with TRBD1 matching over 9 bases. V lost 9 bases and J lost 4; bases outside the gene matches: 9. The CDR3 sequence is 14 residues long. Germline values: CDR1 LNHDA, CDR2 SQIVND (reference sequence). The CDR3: CASGPGQGRETQYF. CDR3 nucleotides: TGTGCCAGCGGCCCGGGACAGGGCCGAGAGACCCAGTACTTC.

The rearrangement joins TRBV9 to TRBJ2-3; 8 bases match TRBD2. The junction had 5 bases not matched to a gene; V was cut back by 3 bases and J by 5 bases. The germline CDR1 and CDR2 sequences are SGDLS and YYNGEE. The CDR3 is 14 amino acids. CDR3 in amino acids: CASSARTSLDTQYF. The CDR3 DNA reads TGTGCCAGCAGCGCCCGGACTAGCTTAGATACGCAGTATTTT.

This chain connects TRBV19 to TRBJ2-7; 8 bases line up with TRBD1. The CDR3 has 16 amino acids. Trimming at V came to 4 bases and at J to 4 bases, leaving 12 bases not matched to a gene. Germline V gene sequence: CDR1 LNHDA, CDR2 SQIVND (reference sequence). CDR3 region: CASSTSDRGNMYEQYF. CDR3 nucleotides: TGTGCCAGTAGTACCTCCGACAGGGGAAATATGTACGAGCAGTACTTC.

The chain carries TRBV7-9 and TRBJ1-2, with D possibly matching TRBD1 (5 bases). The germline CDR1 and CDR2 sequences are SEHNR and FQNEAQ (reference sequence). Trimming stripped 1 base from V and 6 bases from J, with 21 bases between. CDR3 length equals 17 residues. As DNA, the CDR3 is TGTGCCAGCAGCTTAGAAGGGTTGTACGGGGGGACGGATGGCTACACCTTC. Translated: CASSLEGLYGGTDGYTF.

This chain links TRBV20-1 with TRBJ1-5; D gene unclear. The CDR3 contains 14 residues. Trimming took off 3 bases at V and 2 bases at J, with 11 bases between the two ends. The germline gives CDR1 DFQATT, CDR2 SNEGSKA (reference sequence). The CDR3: CSASPARGNQPQHF. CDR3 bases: TGCAGTGCTAGTCCGGCGCGGGGCAATCAGCCCCAGCATTTT.

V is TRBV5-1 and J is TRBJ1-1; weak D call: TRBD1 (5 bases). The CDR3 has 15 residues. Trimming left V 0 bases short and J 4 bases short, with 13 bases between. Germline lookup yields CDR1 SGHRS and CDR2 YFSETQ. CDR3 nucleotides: TGCGCCAGCAGCTTGGAAGTAGGGGCGAGCACTGAAGCTTTCTTT. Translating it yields CASSLEVGASTEAFF.

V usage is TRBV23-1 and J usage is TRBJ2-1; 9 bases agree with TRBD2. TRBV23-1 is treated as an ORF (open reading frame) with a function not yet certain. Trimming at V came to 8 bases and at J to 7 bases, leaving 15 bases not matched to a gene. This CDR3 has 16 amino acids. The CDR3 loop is CASDRQPLAGYNEQFF. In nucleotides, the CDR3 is TGCGCCAGCGACCGTCAGCCCCTAGCGGGATATAATGAGCAGTTCTTC.

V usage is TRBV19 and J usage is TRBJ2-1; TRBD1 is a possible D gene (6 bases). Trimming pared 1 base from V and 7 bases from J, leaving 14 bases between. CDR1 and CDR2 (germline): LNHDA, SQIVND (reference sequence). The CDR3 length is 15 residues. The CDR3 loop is CASSIVYGQQNEQFF. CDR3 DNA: TGTGCCAGTAGTATAGTGTATGGACAGCAGAATGAGCAGTTCTTC.

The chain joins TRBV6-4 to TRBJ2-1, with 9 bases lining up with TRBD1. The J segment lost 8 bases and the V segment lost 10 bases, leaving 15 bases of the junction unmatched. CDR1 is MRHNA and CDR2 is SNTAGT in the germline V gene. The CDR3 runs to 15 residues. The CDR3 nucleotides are TGTGCCATCAATTACGGGGACAGGGAGTCTCATGAGCAGTTCTTC. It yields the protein CAINYGDRESHEQFF.